This T cell receptor beta chain was found in a study of technical replicates of blood from a few donors. The repertoire was sequenced with immunoSEQ multiplex PCR; TCRdb's copy has only in-frame clones and lacks some. The sample lists around 80,000 clones, about 89% occurring once. This clone was detected a few times. The CDR3 sequence is 12 residues long. Trimming took 2 bases from V and 6 from J, leaving 8 bases between them. Input material: T cells isolated from PBMCs. This chain uses TRBV23-1 with TRBJ2-7; no reliable D call. TRBV23-1 is marked as an open reading frame, function uncertain. The source is a human donor in good health. The CDR3 bases are TGCGCCAGCAGTCAACCAGGAAGCGAGCAGTACTTC. Encoded protein: CASSQPGSEQYF.